Presented here are 15 T cell receptor beta chains from one specimen sequenced in a study of blood T cell repertoires in COVID-19. The assay was immunoSEQ multiplex PCR, and TCRdb's table has in-frame clones only and misses some. Of 150,000 or so clones listed, 80% to 95% were seen once; the top ten hold about 4.6%. Source material: peripheral blood. The receptors come from a young man with COVID-19, enrolled during active disease.

The chain employs TRBV11-3 and TRBJ2-4, with TRBD2 matching 15 bases. Per the germline V gene, CDR1 is SGHNT and CDR2 is YENEEA. J lost 2 bases, V lost 4 bases, and 9 bases had no gene match. The CDR3 length is 19 residues. The CDR3 loop reads CASSYSIGLAGGTKNIQYF. The CDR3 bases are TGTGCCAGCAGCTACTCAATTGGACTAGCGGGAGGGACCAAAAACATTCAGTACTTC.

This chain joins TRBV6-2 or TRBV6-3 and TRBJ2-1, with 9 bases identical to TRBD1. The V gene end was trimmed by 6 bases and the J gene end by 0 bases; junction bases not matched to a gene: 9. From germline, CDR1 is MNHEY and CDR2 SVGEGT. The CDR3 spans 17 residues. CDR3: CASSYSGTGFSYNEQFF. CDR3 bases: TGTGCCAGCAGCTATTCCGGGACAGGGTTCTCCTACAATGAGCAGTTCTTC.

The rearrangement joins TRBV5-6 to TRBJ1-3; D is ambiguous. Between the trimmed V and J ends, which lost 2 bases and 3 bases, there was a span of 9 bases. Germline values: CDR1 SGHDT, CDR2 YYEEEE. The CDR3 extends over 14 amino acids. CDR3 nucleotide sequence: TGTGCCAGCAGCTTAATGGCAGTTGGAAACACCATATATTTT. Its translation is CASSLMAVGNTIYF.

This chain joins TRBV5-1 and TRBJ1-2; 10 bases align to TRBD1. CDR1 is SGHRS, CDR2 YFSETQ, per germline. The length of the CDR3 is 15 residues. V was clipped by 2 bases and J by 0 bases; unmatched bases: 1. The CDR3 loop reads CASSFGQGANYGYTF. In DNA, the CDR3 is TGCGCCAGCAGCTTCGGACAGGGGGCTAACTATGGCTACACCTTC.

The chain couples TRBV2 to TRBJ2-7; 8 nucleotides line up with TRBD1. This CDR3 is built from 16 residues. CDR1 and CDR2 (germline): SNHLY, FYNNEI. The junction had 10 bases not matched to a gene; V was cut back by 3 bases and J by 3 bases. DNA for the CDR3: TGTGCCAGCAGTGACGGACAGGGCAAAGGAAACTACGAGCAGTACTTC. Its protein is CASSDGQGKGNYEQYF.

The rearrangement links TRBV7-2 to TRBJ2-1; a weak D match, TRBD1 (6 bases). The germline V gene encodes CDR1 SGHTA and CDR2 FQGNSA. The CDR3 covers 13 residues. V was pared by 7 bases and J by 6 bases, with 13 bases between. The CDR3 bases are TGTGCCAGCAACCCCGCAGGGGCCAATGAGCAGTTCTTC. Encoded protein: CASNPAGANEQFF. Combining the CDR3 with reference TRBV7-2 and TRBJ2-1 gives the whole variable domain GAGVSQSPSNKVTEKGKDVELRCDPISGHTALYWYRQSLGQGLEFLIYFQGNSAPDKSGLPSDRFSAERTGGSVSTLTIQRTQQEDSAVYLCASNPAGANEQFFGPGTRLTVL.

The chain couples TRBV9 to TRBJ2-3; 9 positions agree with TRBD2. The V gene end was trimmed by 0 bases and the J gene end by 5 bases; junction bases not matched to a gene: 4. CDR1 and CDR2 (germline): SGDLS, YYNGEE. The CDR3 is made up of 15 amino acids. The CDR3 nucleotides read TGTGCCAGCAGCGTAGTAGCGGGAGCGCTAGATACGCAGTATTTT. Amino acid sequence: CASSVVAGALDTQYF.

CDR3 residues: CAIQEGNSYEQYF. The CDR3, as DNA: TGTGCCATCCAGGAGGGCAACTCCTACGAGCAGTACTTC. J is TRBJ2-7 and V is TRBV2; the D gene is possibly TRBD2 (6 bases). The length of the CDR3 is 13 residues. V lost 10 bases and J lost 0, with 13 bases in between. Germline loops: CDR1 SNHLY, CDR2 FYNNEI.

J is TRBJ1-5 and V is TRBV7-2; 7 bases align to TRBD1. Germline trimming cut 6 bases from V and 7 bases from J; bases unmatched to any gene: 9. The CDR3 runs 14 residues. The V gene's germline CDR1 is SGHTA and CDR2 FQGNSA. CDR3 region: CASRATTGSQPQHF. CDR3 nucleotide sequence: TGTGCCAGCAGGGCCACGACAGGGTCCCAGCCCCAGCATTTT.

The chain recombines TRBV19 with TRBJ1-6; D gene unclear. The CDR3 length is 14 residues. CDR1 LNHDA and CDR2 SQIVND come from the germline V gene (reference sequence). Trimming shortened V by 0 bases and J by 7 bases, and 7 bases separated the two germline ends. The CDR3 DNA follows: TGTGCCAGTAGTATAGACAGTCAGAATTCACCCCTCCACTTT. Its translation is CASSIDSQNSPLHF.

The CDR3 region is CASSGQIGGYQPQHF. CDR3 bases: TGTGCCAGCAGTGGCCAGATAGGGGGTTATCAGCCCCAGCATTTT. The chain employs TRBV6-6 and TRBJ1-5; D might be TRBD1 (6 bases). CDR1 MNHNY and CDR2 SVGAGI come from the germline V gene (reference sequence). The CDR3 is made up of 15 amino acids. V gave up 5 bases and J gave up 5 bases, with 16 bases separating them.

The J gene is TRBJ2-7, the V gene TRBV6-2 or TRBV6-3, with 7 bases identical to TRBD1. J lost 1 base, V lost 6 bases, and 9 bases had no gene match. The CDR3 contains 15 residues. Germline V gene sequence: CDR1 MNHEY, CDR2 SVGEGT. The CDR3 nucleotides read TGTGCCAGCAGCTCACAGGGGCTTACTTCCTACGAGCAGTACTTC. Its translation: CASSSQGLTSYEQYF.

This clone was detected once. V is TRBV4-2 and J is TRBJ1-2; no clear D. V gave up 0 bases and J gave up 4 bases, with 3 bases separating them. Per germline, CDR1 LGHNA and CDR2 YNFKEQ. The CDR3 covers 12 residues. CDR3 amino acids: CASSQDSYGYTF. The CDR3 bases are TGTGCCAGCAGCCAAGACTCCTATGGCTACACCTTC.

V and J are TRBV7-2 and TRBJ2-7; D remains unclear. Between the trimmed V and J ends, which lost 4 bases and 0 bases, there was a span of 10 bases. The CDR3 covers 14 residues. CDR1 is SGHTA, CDR2 FQGNSA, per germline. The DNA of the CDR3 is TGTGCCAGCAGCTCCAGACTGGACTCCTACGAGCAGTACTTC. Amino acids: CASSSRLDSYEQYF.

The chain uses TRBV12-3 or TRBV12-4 and TRBJ2-1; 7 bases agree with TRBD1. V gave up 5 bases and J gave up 11 bases; unmatched junction bases: 3. The CDR3 has 11 residues. The CDR3 loop is CASSPTGKQFF. CDR3 bases: TGTGCCAGCAGTCCGACAGGGAAGCAGTTCTTC.